A selection of T cell receptor beta chains follows, all from one sample in a study of blood T cell repertoires in COVID-19. Sequencing was performed with immunoSEQ multiplex PCR; in TCRdb, only in-frame clones are kept and a portion is missing. The data hold approximately 10,000 clones, with approximately 79% observed a single time. Material for sequencing was peripheral blood. The source is a human donor in a cohort sampled during active COVID-19. CDR3s include the opening cysteine and the closing phenylalanine or tryptophan. The D gene is left open where the match is weak. The listing skips clone size in some rows; elsewhere it reads once, few, many or a size class.

TRBD2	-	TRBJ2-1	TRBV30	CASRLAGGVGYEQFF	TGTGCCTCCAGACTAGCGGGGGGCGTGGGGTATGAGCAGTTCTTC
-	once	TRBJ1-3	TRBV5-1	CASSSQGYSGNTIYF	TGCGCCAGCAGCTCCCAGGGTTACTCTGGAAACACCATATATTTT
TRBD1	-	TRBJ1-3	TRBV5-1	CASSPGTGGAKGNTIYF	TGCGCCAGCAGCCCTGGGACAGGGGGCGCGAAGGGAAACACCATATATTTT
-	-	TRBJ1-1	TRBV3-1/TRBV3-2	CASSQDNAVNTEAFF	TGTGCCAGCAGCCAAGATAACGCGGTGAACACTGAAGCTTTCTTT
-	-	TRBJ1-2	TRBV12-3/TRBV12-4	CASSLTVYGYTF	TGTGCCAGCAGTCTGACAGTCTATGGCTACACCTTC
-	-	TRBJ1-2	TRBV19	CASSILSPQGGGYGYTF	TGTGCCAGTAGTATCCTTTCCCCTCAAGGGGGGGGCTATGGCTACACCTTC
-	few	TRBJ1-1	TRBV2	CASSGELLGGYTEAFF	TGTGCCAGCTCAGGGGAGTTGCTTGGGGGATACACTGAAGCTTTCTTT
TRBD1	-	TRBJ1-2	TRBV19	CASIPLAGGEDYGYTF	TGTGCCAGTATACCTCTAGCAGGGGGCGAGGACTATGGCTACACCTTC
-	-	TRBJ2-2	TRBV27	CASSFRYTTNTGELFF	TGTGCCAGCAGTTTTCGTTACACCACGAACACCGGGGAGCTGTTTTTT
TRBD2	-	TRBJ2-5	TRBV5-1	CASSPGLAGGETQYF	TGCGCCAGCAGCCCTGGACTAGCGGGGGGTGAGACCCAGTACTTC
-	-	TRBJ1-4	TRBV7-2	CASSSQGTAGNEKLFF	TGTGCCAGCAGCTCACAGGGTACGGCTGGTAATGAAAAACTGTTTTTT
TRBD1	-	TRBJ1-2	TRBV6-6	CASSTAGGNGGYTF	TGTGCCAGCAGTACGGCAGGGGGTAACGGTGGCTACACCTTC
-	few	TRBJ1-1	TRBV6-6	CASSYPAKRITEAFF	TGTGCCAGCAGTTACCCCGCAAAGCGGATCACTGAAGCTTTCTTT
-	-	TRBJ1-1	TRBV6-5	CASEDRNTEAFF	TGTGCCAGCGAAGACAGAAACACTGAAGCTTTCTTT
TRBD1	-	TRBJ1-2	TRBV2	CASSGGQVIYGYTF	TGTGCCAGCAGTGGGGGACAGGTGATCTATGGCTACACCTTC
-	-	TRBJ1-3	TRBV19	CASSRISGYSGNTIYF	TGTGCCAGTAGTAGAATCAGTGGTTACTCTGGAAACACCATATATTTT
TRBD2	-	TRBJ2-3	TRBV13	CASRRLAGPTDTQYF	TGTGCCAGCAGAAGGCTAGCGGGGCCCACAGATACGCAGTATTTT
-	-	TRBJ1-2	TRBV11-2	CASSLVSYGYTF	TGTGCCAGCAGCTTAGTCTCCTATGGCTACACCTTC
TRBD1	-	TRBJ2-7	TRBV4-2	CASSQRGTAYYEQYF	TGTGCCAGCAGCCAGAGGGGGACAGCTTATTACGAGCAGTACTTC
-	once	TRBJ1-2	TRBV5-1	CASSLGVGGRRYGYTF	TGCGCCAGCAGCTTGGGGGTCGGGGGTCGTAGGTATGGCTACACCTTC
TRBD1	few	TRBJ2-6	TRBV19	CASSIPRTGYNSGANVLTF	TGTGCCAGTAGTATCCCCCGGACAGGGTACAACTCTGGGGCCAACGTCCTGACTTTC
TRBD2	-	TRBJ2-3	TRBV6-6	CASRSSGGTDTQYF	TGTGCCAGCAGGAGCAGCGGGGGCACAGATACGCAGTATTTT
-	-	TRBJ1-1	TRBV7-9	CASSLDVIYGEGTEAFF	TGTGCCAGCAGCTTAGATGTCATATATGGCGAGGGCACTGAAGCTTTCTTT
TRBD1	-	TRBJ1-1	TRBV2	CASRTGRSTEAFF	TGTGCCAGCCGGACAGGGAGGAGCACTGAAGCTTTCTTT
-	-	TRBJ1-1	TRBV7-3	CASSSLTPNTEAFF	TGTGCCAGCAGCTCCTTGACACCGAACACTGAAGCTTTCTTT
-	-	TRBJ2-7	TRBV5-5	CASSLNFVEQYF	TGTGCCAGCAGCTTGAACTTCGTTGAGCAGTACTTC
TRBD1	-	TRBJ1-2	TRBV6-5	CASSFPGQGSYGYTF	TGTGCCAGCAGTTTCCCGGGACAGGGGAGCTATGGCTACACCTTC
TRBD1	-	TRBJ1-3	TRBV5-4	CASSFIGTGPLSSGNTIYF	TGTGCCAGCAGCTTCATCGGGACAGGGCCTTTAAGCTCTGGAAACACCATATATTTT
-	-	TRBJ1-4	TRBV5-1	CASSVAMGYNEKLFF	TGCGCCAGCAGCGTAGCGATGGGGTATAATGAAAAACTGTTTTTT
TRBD2	-	TRBJ2-1	TRBV4-1	CASSSLVAGGWEQFF	TGCGCCAGCAGCTCCCTTGTAGCGGGGGGCTGGGAGCAGTTCTTC
-	-	TRBJ2-7	TRBV30	CAWSFAYYEQYF	TGTGCCTGGAGTTTTGCCTACTACGAGCAGTACTTC
TRBD1	-	TRBJ1-5	TRBV6-5	CASSLIQGGNQPQHF	TGTGCCAGCAGCCTGATCCAGGGGGGAAATCAGCCCCAGCATTTT
-	-	TRBJ1-4	TRBV9	CASSAGLSEKLFF	TGTGCCAGCAGCGCCGGACTGTCTGAAAAACTGTTTTTT
TRBD1	few	TRBJ1-2	TRBV7-9	CASSHRDRAYGYTF	TGTGCCAGCAGTCACAGGGACAGGGCGTATGGCTACACCTTC
-	-	TRBJ1-6	TRBV6-5	CASSYSGQGYSPLHF	TGTGCCAGCAGTTACTCGGGGCAGGGTTATTCACCCCTCCACTTT
TRBD1	-	TRBJ1-2	TRBV7-2	CASSLGQGLGYTF	TGTGCCAGCAGCTTAGGACAGGGGTTAGGCTACACCTTC
-	-	TRBJ1-1	TRBV11-1	CASSFSAARMNTEAFF	TGTGCCAGCAGCTTCTCGGCAGCGCGGATGAACACTGAAGCTTTCTTT
-	-	TRBJ2-4	TRBV5-4	CASSSRSGSGLNIQYF	TGTGCCAGCAGCTCCCGATCCGGTTCGGGTTTAAACATTCAGTACTTC
-	medium-sized	TRBJ2-1	TRBV24-1	CATISGVGDNEQFF	TGTGCCACCATCTCGGGTGTCGGGGATAATGAGCAGTTCTTC
-	-	TRBJ2-5	TRBV21-1	CASSKFRDRISQETQYF	TGTGCCAGCAGCAAGTTCCGAGACAGAATTAGCCAAGAGACCCAGTACTTC
-	-	TRBJ1-3	TRBV6-5	CASSYQGRGSGNTIYF	TGTGCCAGCAGTTACCAGGGGAGGGGCTCTGGAAACACCATATATTTT
TRBD1	-	TRBJ2-5	TRBV10-1	CASSRTGEETQYF	TGCGCCAGCAGCCGGACAGGGGAAGAGACCCAGTACTTC
TRBD1	-	TRBJ1-5	TRBV28	CASRIDGQAPQHF	TGTGCCAGCAGGATCGACGGACAGGCGCCCCAGCATTTT
-	-	TRBJ1-6	TRBV7-2	CASSFRYHNSPLHF	TGTGCCAGCAGCTTCAGATATCATAATTCACCCCTCCACTTT
-	-	TRBJ1-4	TRBV27	CASSWRLDEKLFF	TGTGCCAGCAGTTGGAGGTTAGATGAAAAACTGTTTTTT
TRBD2	-	TRBJ2-1	TRBV19	CASKRAWRGGDEQFF	TGTGCCAGTAAGAGGGCGTGGCGGGGGGGCGATGAGCAGTTCTTC
TRBD1	-	TRBJ1-2	TRBV3-1/TRBV3-2	CASSPRDRESEGYTF	TGTGCCAGCAGCCCACGGGACAGGGAATCCGAGGGCTACACCTTC
-	-	TRBJ1-5	TRBV28	CASSLWGAYSNQPQHF	TGTGCCAGCAGTTTGTGGGGAGCCTATAGCAATCAGCCCCAGCATTTT